Listed below are T cell receptor beta chains from one sample, sequenced in a study of T cell changes during pregnancy in multiple sclerosis. Generated by immunoSEQ multiplex PCR, the TCRdb table keeps only in-frame clones and is missing some. The sample includes under 50,000 clones, 92% seen only once; the top ten take around 0.8%. Material: CD4+ T cells from peripheral blood mononuclear cells, obtained in the third trimester of pregnancy. The receptor set was obtained from a female donor with multiple sclerosis, enrolled in a pregnancy study. The CDR3 runs from the conserved cysteine through the conserved F or W. D genes are given only for firm matches. Size values are once, few and many counts, or a class for expanded clones, and some rows have none.

cdr3_aa	cdr3_nt	v_call	d_call	j_call	clone_size
CASSGSGSPPKTQYF	TGCGCCAGCAGCGGAAGCGGGAGCCCTCCGAAGACCCAGTACTTC	TRBV5-1	TRBD2	TRBJ2-5	NA
CASIGGRGGEAFF	TGTGCCAGCATTGGAGGTAGGGGGGGTGAAGCTTTCTTT	TRBV2	NA	TRBJ1-1	NA
CASSQVAGGGNEQFF	TGTGCCAGCAGCCAAGTTGCGGGAGGGGGCAATGAGCAGTTCTTC	TRBV14	TRBD2	TRBJ2-1	NA
CASSLAPSGSPGADTQYF	TGCGCCAGCAGCTTGGCCCCTAGCGGGAGCCCCGGGGCAGATACGCAGTATTTT	TRBV5-1	TRBD2	TRBJ2-3	NA
CASSTGLVYNEQFF	TGCGCCAGCAGCACGGGGTTGGTCTACAATGAGCAGTTCTTC	TRBV5-1	NA	TRBJ2-1	few
CASSWDGTSRYPFF	TGTGCCAGCAGTTGGGACGGGACTAGCCGGTATCCGTTCTTC	TRBV6-5	TRBD2	TRBJ2-1	NA
CASIPIRDLGAFF	TGTGCCAGCATCCCCATCCGGGATTTGGGGGCTTTCTTT	TRBV7-9	NA	TRBJ1-1	NA
CASSSTGRGNTIYF	TGTGCCAGTAGTTCGACAGGAAGAGGAAACACCATATATTTT	TRBV6-1	NA	TRBJ1-3	NA
CASSRTVQETQYF	TGTGCCAGCTCCCGGACTGTCCAAGAGACCCAGTACTTC	TRBV6-5	NA	TRBJ2-5	NA
CASSVGTAQETQYF	TGTGCCAGCAGCGTAGGGACAGCCCAAGAGACCCAGTACTTC	TRBV9	NA	TRBJ2-5	NA
CASSSDRGINQPQHF	TGTGCCAGCAGTTCCGACAGGGGGATCAATCAGCCCCAGCATTTT	TRBV28	TRBD1	TRBJ1-5	NA
CASRPRTIPGETQYF	TGTGCCAGCAGACCCCGGACAATCCCCGGGGAGACCCAGTACTTC	TRBV28	NA	TRBJ2-5	NA
CASSQETSKDHEQFF	TGCGCCAGCAGCCAAGAGACTAGTAAGGACCATGAGCAGTTCTTC	TRBV4-3	NA	TRBJ2-1	NA
CASSPGGLNTEAFF	TGTGCCAGCTCCCCGGGGGGACTGAACACTGAAGCTTTCTTT	TRBV18	NA	TRBJ1-1	NA